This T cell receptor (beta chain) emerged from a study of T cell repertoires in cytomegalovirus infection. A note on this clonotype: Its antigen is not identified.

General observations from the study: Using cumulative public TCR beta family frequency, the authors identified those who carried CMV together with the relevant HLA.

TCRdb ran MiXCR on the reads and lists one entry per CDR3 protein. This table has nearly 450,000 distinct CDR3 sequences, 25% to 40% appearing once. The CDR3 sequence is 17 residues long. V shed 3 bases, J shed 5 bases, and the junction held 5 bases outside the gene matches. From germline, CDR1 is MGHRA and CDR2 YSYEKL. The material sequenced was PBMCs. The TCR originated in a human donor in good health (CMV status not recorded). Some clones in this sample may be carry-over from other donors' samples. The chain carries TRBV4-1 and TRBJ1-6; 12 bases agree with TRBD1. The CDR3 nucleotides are TGCGCCAGCAGCCAGTCGGGACAGGGGGCTGATAATTCACCCCTCCACTTT. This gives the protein CASSQSGQGADNSPLHF.